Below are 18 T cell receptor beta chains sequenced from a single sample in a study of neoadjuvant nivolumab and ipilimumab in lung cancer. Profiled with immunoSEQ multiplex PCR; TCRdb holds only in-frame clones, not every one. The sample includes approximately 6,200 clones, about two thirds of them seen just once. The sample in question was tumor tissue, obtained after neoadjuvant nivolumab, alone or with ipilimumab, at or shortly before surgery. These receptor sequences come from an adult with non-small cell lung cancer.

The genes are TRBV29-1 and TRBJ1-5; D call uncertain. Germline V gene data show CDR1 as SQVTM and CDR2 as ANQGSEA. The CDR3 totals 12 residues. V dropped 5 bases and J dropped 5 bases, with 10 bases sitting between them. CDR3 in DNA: TGCAGCGTTCAGGAGCCCGATCAGCCCCAGCATTTT. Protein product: CSVQEPDQPQHF.

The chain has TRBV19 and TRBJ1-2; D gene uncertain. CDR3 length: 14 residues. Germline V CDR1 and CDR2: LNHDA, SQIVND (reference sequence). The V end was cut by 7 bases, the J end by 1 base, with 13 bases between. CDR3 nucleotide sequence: TGTGCCAGTATGGCCAGCCACTTTAACTATGGCTACACCTTC. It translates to CASMASHFNYGYTF.

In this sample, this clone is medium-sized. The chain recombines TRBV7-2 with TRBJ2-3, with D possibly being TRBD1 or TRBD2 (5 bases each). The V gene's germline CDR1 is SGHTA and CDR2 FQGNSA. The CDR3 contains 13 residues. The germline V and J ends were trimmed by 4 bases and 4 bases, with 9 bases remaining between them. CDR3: CASSWGRADTQYF. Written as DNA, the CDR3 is TGTGCCAGCAGCTGGGGACGTGCAGATACGCAGTATTTT.

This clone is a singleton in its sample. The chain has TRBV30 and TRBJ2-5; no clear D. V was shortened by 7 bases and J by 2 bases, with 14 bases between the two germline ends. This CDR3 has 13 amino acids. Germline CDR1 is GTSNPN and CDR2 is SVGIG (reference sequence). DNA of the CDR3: TGTGCCTCTACGGGCGGCCCTCAAGAGACCCAGTACTTC. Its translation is CASTGGPQETQYF.

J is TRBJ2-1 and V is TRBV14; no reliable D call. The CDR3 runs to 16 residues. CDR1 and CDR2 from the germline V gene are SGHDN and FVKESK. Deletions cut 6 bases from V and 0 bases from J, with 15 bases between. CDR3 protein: CASSPIRVGSYNEQFF. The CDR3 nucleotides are TGTGCCAGCAGTCCGATACGGGTGGGCTCCTACAATGAGCAGTTCTTC.

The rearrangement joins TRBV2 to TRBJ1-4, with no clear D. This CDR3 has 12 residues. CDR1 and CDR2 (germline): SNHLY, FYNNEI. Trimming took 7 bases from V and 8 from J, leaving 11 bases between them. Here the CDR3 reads CASNKGSEKLFF. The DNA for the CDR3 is TGTGCCAGCAATAAGGGCTCAGAAAAACTGTTTTTT.

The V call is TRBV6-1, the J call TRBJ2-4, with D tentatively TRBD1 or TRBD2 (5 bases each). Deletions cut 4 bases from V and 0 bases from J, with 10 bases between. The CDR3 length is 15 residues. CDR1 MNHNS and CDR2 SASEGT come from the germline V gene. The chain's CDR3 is CASSGTGTAKNIQYF. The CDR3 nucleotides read TGTGCCAGCAGTGGGACCGGGACAGCCAAAAACATTCAGTACTTC.

Written as DNA, the CDR3 is TGTGCCAGCAGCTTATATCAGGCTAATGAAAAACTGTTTTTT. It codes for CASSLYQANEKLFF. This chain links TRBV7-9 with TRBJ1-4, with no clear D. The V gene lost 2 bases and the J gene lost 3 bases, with 7 bases spanning the gap. The V gene's germline CDR1 is SEHNR and CDR2 FQNEAQ (reference sequence). This CDR3 comprises 14 residues.

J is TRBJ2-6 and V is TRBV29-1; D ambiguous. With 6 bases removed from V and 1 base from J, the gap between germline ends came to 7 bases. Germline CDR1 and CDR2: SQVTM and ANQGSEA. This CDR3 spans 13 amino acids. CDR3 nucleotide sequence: TGCAGCGTCTTTAAATCTGGGGCCAACGTCCTGACTTTC. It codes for CSVFKSGANVLTF.

CDR3 bases: TGTGCCATCAGTGAGTCGAAGGGAGCGGGAGGATCAGGGGAGCAGTACTTC. It specifies CAISESKGAGGSGEQYF. The rearrangement links TRBV10-3 to TRBJ2-7, with 9 positions matching TRBD2. J lost 7 bases, V lost 0 bases, and 13 bases had no gene match. The CDR3 consists of 17 residues. CDR1 is ENHRY and CDR2 is SYGVKD in the germline V gene.

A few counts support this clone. CDR3 region: CASSSGGGGYTF. DNA for the CDR3: TGTGCCAGCAGTTCCGGGGGTGGTGGCTACACCTTC. V is TRBV28 and J is TRBJ1-2; tentatively, D is TRBD1 (5 bases). Germline-derived CDR1 and CDR2 are MDHEN and SYDVKM. V lost 4 bases and J 7 bases, leaving 10 bases between the germline ends. CDR3 length equals 12 residues.

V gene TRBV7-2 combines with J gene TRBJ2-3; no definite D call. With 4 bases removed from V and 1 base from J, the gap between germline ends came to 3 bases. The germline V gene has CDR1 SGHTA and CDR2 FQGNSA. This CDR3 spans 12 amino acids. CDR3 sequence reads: CASSYRTDTQYF. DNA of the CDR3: TGTGCCAGCAGCTATCGCACAGATACGCAGTATTTT.

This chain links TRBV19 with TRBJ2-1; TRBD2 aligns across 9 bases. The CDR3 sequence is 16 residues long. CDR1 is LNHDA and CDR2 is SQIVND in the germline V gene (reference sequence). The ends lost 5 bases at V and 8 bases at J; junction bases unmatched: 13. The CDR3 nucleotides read TGTGCCAGTAGTGCCCCTCTAGCGGGATATAGTGATGAGCAGTTCTTC. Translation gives CASSAPLAGYSDEQFF.

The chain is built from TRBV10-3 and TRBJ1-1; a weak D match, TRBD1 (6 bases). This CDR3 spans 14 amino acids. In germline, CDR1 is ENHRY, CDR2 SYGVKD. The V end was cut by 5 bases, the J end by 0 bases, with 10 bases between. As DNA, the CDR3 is TGTGCCATCAGTTCGACAGGAGTGAACACTGAAGCTTTCTTT. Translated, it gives CAISSTGVNTEAFF.

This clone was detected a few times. This CDR3 reads CATSVSRLEETQYF. CDR3 nucleotide sequence: TGTGCCACCAGCGTATCCAGACTGGAAGAGACCCAGTACTTC. The gene calls are TRBV15 and TRBJ2-5, with D unclear. The germline V gene has CDR1 LNHNV and CDR2 YYDKDF (reference sequence). CDR3 length: 14 amino acids. The germline V and J ends were trimmed by 5 bases and 3 bases, with 13 bases remaining between them.

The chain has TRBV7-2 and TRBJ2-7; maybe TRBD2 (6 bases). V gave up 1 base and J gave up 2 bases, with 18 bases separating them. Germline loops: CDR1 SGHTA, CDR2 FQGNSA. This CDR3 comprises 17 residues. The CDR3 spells CASSLGGMGGGAYEQYF. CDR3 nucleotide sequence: TGTGCCAGCAGCTTAGGGGGTATGGGGGGAGGCGCCTACGAGCAGTACTTC.

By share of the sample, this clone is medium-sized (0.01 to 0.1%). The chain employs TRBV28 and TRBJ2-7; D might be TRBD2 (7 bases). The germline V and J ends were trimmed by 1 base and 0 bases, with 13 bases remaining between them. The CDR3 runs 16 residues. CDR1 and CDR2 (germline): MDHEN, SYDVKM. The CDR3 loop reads CASSLLGGPSSYEQYF. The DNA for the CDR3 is TGTGCCAGCAGTTTATTGGGGGGGCCGAGCTCCTACGAGCAGTACTTC.

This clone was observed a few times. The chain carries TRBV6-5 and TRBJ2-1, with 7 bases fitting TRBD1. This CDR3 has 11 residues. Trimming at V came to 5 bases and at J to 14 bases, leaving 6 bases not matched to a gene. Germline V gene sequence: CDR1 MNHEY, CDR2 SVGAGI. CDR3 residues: CASSHGQEEFF. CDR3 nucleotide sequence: TGTGCCAGCAGTCATGGACAGGAAGAGTTCTTC.